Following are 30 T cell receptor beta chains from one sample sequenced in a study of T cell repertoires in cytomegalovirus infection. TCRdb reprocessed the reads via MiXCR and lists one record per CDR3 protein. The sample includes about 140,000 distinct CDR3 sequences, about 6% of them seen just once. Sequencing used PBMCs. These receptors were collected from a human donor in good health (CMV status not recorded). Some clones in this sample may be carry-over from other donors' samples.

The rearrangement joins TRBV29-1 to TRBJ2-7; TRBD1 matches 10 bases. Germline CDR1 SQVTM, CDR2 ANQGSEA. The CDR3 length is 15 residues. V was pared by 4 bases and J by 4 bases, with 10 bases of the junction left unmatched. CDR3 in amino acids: CSVGYGTGVTYEQYF. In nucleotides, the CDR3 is TGCAGCGTTGGGTACGGGACAGGGGTAACGTACGAGCAGTACTTC.

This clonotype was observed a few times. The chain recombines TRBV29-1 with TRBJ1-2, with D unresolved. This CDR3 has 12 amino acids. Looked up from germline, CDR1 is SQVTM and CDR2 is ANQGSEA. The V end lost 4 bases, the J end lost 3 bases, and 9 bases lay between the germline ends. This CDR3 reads CSVAAGDYGYTF. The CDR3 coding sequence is TGCAGCGTTGCGGCAGGCGACTATGGCTACACCTTC.

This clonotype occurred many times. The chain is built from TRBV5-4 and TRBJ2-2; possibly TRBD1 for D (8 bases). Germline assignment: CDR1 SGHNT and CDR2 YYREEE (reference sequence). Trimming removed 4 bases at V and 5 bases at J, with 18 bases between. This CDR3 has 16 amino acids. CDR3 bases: TGTGCCAGCAGCCCCCCTACAGGGGGAGGGACCGGGGAGCTGTTTTTT. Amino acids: CASSPPTGGGTGELFF.

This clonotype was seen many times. The CDR3 here is CASSLSDFYGYTF. CDR3 in DNA: TGTGCCAGCAGTTTATCAGATTTCTATGGCTACACCTTC. The rearrangement joins TRBV12-3 or TRBV12-4 to TRBJ1-2; D uncertain. V was shortened by 2 bases and J by 4 bases, with 8 bases between the two germline ends. The CDR3 spans 13 residues.

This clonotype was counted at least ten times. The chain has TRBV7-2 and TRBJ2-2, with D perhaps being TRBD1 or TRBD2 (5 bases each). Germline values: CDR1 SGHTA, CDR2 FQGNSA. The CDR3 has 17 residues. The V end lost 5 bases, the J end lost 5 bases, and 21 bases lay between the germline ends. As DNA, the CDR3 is TGTGCCAGCAGCGCCCGCCGGGGACGGCTGTATACCGGGGAGCTGTTTTTT. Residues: CASSARRGRLYTGELFF.

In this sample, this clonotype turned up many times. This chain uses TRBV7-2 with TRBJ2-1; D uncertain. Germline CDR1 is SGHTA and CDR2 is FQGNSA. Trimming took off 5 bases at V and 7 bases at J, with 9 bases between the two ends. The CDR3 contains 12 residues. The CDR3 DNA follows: TGTGCCAGCAGCCCCTCCCGGAATGAGCAGTTCTTC. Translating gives CASSPSRNEQFF. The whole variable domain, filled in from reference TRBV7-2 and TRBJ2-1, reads GAGVSQSPSNKVTEKGKDVELRCDPISGHTALYWYRQSLGQGLEFLIYFQGNSAPDKSGLPSDRFSAERTGGSVSTLTIQRTQQEDSAVYLCASSPSRNEQFFGPGTRLTVL.

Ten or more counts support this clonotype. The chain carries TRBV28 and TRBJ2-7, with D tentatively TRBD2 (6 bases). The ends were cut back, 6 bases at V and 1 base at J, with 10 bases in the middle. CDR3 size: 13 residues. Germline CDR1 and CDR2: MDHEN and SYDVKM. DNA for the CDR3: TGTGCCAGCAGGTCCGGGAGTTCCTACGAGCAGTACTTC. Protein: CASRSGSSYEQYF.

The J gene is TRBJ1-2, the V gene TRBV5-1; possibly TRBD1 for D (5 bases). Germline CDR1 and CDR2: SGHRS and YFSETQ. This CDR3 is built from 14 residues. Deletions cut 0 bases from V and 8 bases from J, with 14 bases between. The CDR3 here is CASSLEGASRGYTF. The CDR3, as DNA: TGCGCCAGCAGCTTGGAAGGGGCCTCTCGGGGCTACACCTTC.

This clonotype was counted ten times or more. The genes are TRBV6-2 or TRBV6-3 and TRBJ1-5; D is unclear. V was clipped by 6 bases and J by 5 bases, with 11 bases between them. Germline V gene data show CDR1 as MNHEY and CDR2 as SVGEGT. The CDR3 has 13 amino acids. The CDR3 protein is CASSPARHQPQHF. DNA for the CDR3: TGTGCCAGCAGCCCCGCCCGGCATCAGCCCCAGCATTTT.

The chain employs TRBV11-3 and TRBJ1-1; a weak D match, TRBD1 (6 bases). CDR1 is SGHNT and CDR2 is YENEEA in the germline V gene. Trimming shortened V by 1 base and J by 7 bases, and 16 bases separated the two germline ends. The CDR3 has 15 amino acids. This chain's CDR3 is CASSLVRQRDNEAFF. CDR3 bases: TGTGCCAGCAGCTTAGTACGGCAGCGGGACAATGAAGCTTTCTTT. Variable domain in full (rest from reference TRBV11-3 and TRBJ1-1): EAGVVQSPRYKIIEKKQPVAFWCNPISGHNTLYWYLQNLGQGPELLIRYENEEAVDDSQLPKDRFSAERLKGVDSTLKIQPAELGDSAVYLCASSLVRQRDNEAFFGQGTRLTVV.

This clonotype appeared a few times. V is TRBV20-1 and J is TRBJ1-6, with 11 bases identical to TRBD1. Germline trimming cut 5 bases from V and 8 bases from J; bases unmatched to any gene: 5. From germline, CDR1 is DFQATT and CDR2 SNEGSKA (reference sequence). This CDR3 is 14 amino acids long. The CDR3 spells CSADPGQGDSPLHF. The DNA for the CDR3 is TGCAGTGCTGATCCGGGACAGGGGGATTCACCCCTCCACTTT.

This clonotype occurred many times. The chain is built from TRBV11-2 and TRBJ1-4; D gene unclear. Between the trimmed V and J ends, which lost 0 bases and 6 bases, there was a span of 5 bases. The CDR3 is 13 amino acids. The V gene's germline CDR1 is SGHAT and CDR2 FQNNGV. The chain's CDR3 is CASSLDRDEKLFF. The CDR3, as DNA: TGTGCCAGCAGCTTAGATCGGGATGAAAAACTGTTTTTT.

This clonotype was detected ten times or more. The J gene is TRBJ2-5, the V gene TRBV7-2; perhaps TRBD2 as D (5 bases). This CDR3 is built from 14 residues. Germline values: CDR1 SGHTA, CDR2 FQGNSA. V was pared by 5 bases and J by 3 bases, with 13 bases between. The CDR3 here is CASSPSGVKETQYF. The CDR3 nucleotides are TGTGCCAGCAGCCCCAGCGGAGTTAAAGAGACCCAGTACTTC.

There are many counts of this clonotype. CDR3 protein: CASSFVPGETQYF. As DNA, the CDR3 is TGTGCCAGCAGTTTCGTCCCCGGGGAGACCCAGTACTTC. The chain couples TRBV12-3 or TRBV12-4 to TRBJ2-5, with unresolved D. The CDR3 is 13 residues long. With 3 bases removed from V and 5 bases from J, the gap between germline ends came to 10 bases.

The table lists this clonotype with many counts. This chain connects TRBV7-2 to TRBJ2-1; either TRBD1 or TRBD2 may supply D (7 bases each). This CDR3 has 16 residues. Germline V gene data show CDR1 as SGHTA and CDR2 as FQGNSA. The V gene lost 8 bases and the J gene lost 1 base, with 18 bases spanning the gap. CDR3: CASSREGAISYNEQFF. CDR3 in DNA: TGTGCCAGCTCGAGGGAGGGGGCGATATCCTACAATGAGCAGTTCTTC.

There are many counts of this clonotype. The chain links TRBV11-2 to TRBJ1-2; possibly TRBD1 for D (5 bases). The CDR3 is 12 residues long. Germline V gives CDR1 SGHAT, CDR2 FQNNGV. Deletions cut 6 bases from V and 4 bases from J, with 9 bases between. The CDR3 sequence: CASRTGAYGYTF. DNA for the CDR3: TGTGCCAGCAGGACCGGGGCCTATGGCTACACCTTC.

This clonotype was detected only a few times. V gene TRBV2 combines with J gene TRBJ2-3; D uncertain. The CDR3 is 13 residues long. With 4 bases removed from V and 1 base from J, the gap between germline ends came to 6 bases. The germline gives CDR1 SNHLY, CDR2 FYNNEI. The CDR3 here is CASSGTGTDTQYF. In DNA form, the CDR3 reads TGTGCCAGCAGTGGGACGGGCACAGATACGCAGTATTTT.

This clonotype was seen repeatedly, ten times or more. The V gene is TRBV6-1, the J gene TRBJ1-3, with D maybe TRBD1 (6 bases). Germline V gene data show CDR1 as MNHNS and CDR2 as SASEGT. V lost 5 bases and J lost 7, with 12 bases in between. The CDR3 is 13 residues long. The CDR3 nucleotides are TGTGCCAGCAGTCCTACAGGGATCAACACCATATATTTT. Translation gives CASSPTGINTIYF.

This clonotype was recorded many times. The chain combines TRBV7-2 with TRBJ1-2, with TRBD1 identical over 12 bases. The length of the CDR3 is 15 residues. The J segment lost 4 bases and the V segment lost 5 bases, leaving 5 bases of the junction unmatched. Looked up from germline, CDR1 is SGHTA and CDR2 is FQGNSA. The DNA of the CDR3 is TGTGCCAGCAGCCCCGGGACAGGGGGCGTCTATGGCTACACCTTC. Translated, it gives CASSPGTGGVYGYTF.

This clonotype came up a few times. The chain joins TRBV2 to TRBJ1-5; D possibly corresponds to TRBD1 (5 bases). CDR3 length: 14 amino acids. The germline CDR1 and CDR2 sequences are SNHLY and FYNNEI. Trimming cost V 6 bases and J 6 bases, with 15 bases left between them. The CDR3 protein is CASSLQGGGQPQHF. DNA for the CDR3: TGTGCCAGCAGCTTGCAGGGAGGCGGTCAGCCCCAGCATTTT.

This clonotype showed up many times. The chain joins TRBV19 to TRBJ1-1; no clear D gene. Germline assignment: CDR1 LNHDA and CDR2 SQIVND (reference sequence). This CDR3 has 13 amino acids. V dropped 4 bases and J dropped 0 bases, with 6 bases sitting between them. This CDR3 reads CASSTRVNTEAFF. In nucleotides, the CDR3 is TGTGCCAGTAGTACCCGGGTGAACACTGAAGCTTTCTTT.

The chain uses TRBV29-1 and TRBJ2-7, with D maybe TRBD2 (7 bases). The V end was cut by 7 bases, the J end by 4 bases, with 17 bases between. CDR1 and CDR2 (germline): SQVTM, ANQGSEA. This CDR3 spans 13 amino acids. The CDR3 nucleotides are TGCAGCGGGGCCGGGGGGCCAGGATACGAGCAGTACTTC. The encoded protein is CSGAGGPGYEQYF.

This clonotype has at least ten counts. CDR3 sequence (DNA): TGTGCCAGCAGTTCCTTAATACAGGGGGCTGAAGCTTTCTTT. It specifies CASSSLIQGAEAFF. The chain is built from TRBV6-6 and TRBJ1-1, with TRBD1 matching 8 bases. The length of the CDR3 is 14 residues. J lost 6 bases, V lost 4 bases, and 7 bases had no gene match. Germline V lookup: CDR1 MNHNY, CDR2 SVGAGI (reference sequence).

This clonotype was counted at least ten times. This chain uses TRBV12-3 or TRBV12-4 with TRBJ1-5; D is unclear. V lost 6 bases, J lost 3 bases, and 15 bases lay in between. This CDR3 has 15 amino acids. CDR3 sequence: CASSLTSGYNQPQHF. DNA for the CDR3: TGTGCCAGCAGCCTTACCTCAGGCTACAATCAGCCCCAGCATTTT.

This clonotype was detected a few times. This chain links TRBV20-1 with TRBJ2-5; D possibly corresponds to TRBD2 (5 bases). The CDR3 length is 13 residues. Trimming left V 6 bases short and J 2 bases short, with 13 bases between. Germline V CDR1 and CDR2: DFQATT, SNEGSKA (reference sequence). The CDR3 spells CSAWGRGQETQYF. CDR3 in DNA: TGCAGTGCCTGGGGTCGGGGACAAGAGACCCAGTACTTC.

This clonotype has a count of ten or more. DNA for the CDR3: TGTGCCAGCAGCTTAGTCTCGGGCCTTAATGAAAAACTGTTTTTT. Its translation: CASSLVSGLNEKLFF. V is TRBV7-2 and J is TRBJ1-4; D is unclear. This CDR3 has 15 amino acids. Germline V CDR1 and CDR2: SGHTA, FQGNSA. V was clipped by 1 base and J by 4 bases, with 10 bases between them.

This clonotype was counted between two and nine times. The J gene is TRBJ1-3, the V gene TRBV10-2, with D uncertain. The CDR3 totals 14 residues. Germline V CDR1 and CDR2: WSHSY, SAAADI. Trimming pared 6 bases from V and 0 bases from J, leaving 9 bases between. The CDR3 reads CASSPEGSGNTIYF. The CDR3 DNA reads TGCGCCAGCAGCCCCGAGGGCTCTGGAAACACCATATATTTT.

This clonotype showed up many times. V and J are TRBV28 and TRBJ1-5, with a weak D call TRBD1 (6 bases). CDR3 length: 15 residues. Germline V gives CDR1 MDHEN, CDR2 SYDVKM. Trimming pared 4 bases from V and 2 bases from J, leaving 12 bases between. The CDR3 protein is CASSSGAGGNQPQHF. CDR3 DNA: TGTGCCAGCAGTTCAGGGGCTGGAGGCAATCAGCCCCAGCATTTT.

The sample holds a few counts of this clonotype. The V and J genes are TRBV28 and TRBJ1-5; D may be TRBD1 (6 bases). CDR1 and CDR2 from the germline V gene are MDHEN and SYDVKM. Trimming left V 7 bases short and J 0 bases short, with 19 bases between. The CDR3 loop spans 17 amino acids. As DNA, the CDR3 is TGTGCCAGCACCACACTGGGGGGGCGCAATAGCAATCAGCCCCAGCATTTT. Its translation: CASTTLGGRNSNQPQHF.

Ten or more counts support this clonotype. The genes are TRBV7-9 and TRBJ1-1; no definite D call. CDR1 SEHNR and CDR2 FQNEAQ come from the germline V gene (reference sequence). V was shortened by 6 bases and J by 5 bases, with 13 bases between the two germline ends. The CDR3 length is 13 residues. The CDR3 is CASRSSGRTEAFF. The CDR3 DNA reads TGTGCCAGCAGGTCAAGTGGGAGGACTGAAGCTTTCTTT.